The next 9 T cell receptor beta chains were all read from a single sample in a study of monozygotic twins with inflammatory bowel disease. TCRdb re-called the 5' RACE reads and shows each CDR3 protein once, DNA omitted. Its clone listing holds roughly 160,000 distinct CDR3 sequences. The sequenced sample consisted of blood. Receptors originate from a human donor with ulcerative colitis or Crohn's disease, or a healthy co-twin of an affected twin (not recorded which).

The chain combines TRBV30 with TRBJ1-1; TCRdb lists TRBD1, though no DNA is available to test this call. This CDR3 spans 12 amino acids. Per the germline V gene, CDR1 is GTSNPN and CDR2 is SVGIG (reference sequence). The CDR3 sequence: CAGRQGNTEAFF.

This chain uses TRBV28 with TRBJ1-1. The CDR3 length is 14 residues. CDR1 MDHEN and CDR2 SYDVKM come from the germline V gene. CDR3 sequence reads: CASSRHREGTEAFF.

The chain employs TRBV7-9 and TRBJ1-6. Germline loops: CDR1 SEHNR, CDR2 FQNEAQ (reference sequence). CDR3 size: 16 residues. This chain's CDR3 is CASSLGQDLYNSPLHF.

CDR3 loop: CASSLYAEQFF. V is TRBV5-8 and J is TRBJ2-1. CDR3 length: 11 amino acids. The V gene's germline CDR1 is SGHTS and CDR2 YDEGEE.

The chain couples TRBV6-5 to TRBJ2-7. Germline CDR1 reads MNHEY; CDR2 reads SVGAGI. This CDR3 comprises 15 residues. CDR3: CASSYPGRGSYEQYF.

This chain connects TRBV19 to TRBJ2-7; TCRdb's D call, TRBD2, is unchecked because there is no DNA. The CDR3 length is 16 residues. The germline V gene encodes CDR1 LNHDA and CDR2 SQIVND (reference sequence). The CDR3 loop is CASSTRLAGASYEQYF.

V usage is TRBV20-1 and J usage is TRBJ2-3; TCRdb names TRBD1, which stays unverified in the absence of DNA. CDR1 is DFQATT, CDR2 SNEGSKA, per germline (reference sequence). This CDR3 has 15 residues. CDR3 region: CSAWGGEPGTDTQYF.

The genes are TRBV7-2 and TRBJ2-7. This CDR3 comprises 13 residues. Per germline, CDR1 SGHTA and CDR2 FQGNSA. CDR3 in amino acids: CASSFTVTYEQYF.

The chain is built from TRBV27 and TRBJ1-2; the D call from TCRdb, TRBD1, cannot be confirmed without DNA. This CDR3 contains 15 residues. Germline loops: CDR1 MNHEY, CDR2 SMNVEV (reference sequence). CDR3 amino acids: CASSSLGFRATGYTF.